The 22 T cell receptor beta chains below all came from one sample that was sequenced in a study of blood T cells in healthy people across ages. Through a sample-barcoded 5' primer and a J-beta primer mix, a second PCR was run for 7 to 11 cycles. One entry per CDR3 protein results from TCRdb running MiXCR on the 5' RACE reads. Of 870,000 or so distinct CDR3 sequences listed, 25% to 30% were seen once; the top ten hold around 16%. Material for sequencing was blood. All receptors come from an elderly woman in good health.

This clonotype was recorded many times. This sequence joins TRBV6-2 or TRBV6-3 and TRBJ2-5; D perhaps matches TRBD2 (6 bases). CDR1 MNHEY and CDR2 SVGEGT come from the germline V gene. V lost 2 bases and J 0 bases, leaving 10 bases between the germline ends. CDR3 length equals 15 residues. CDR3 sequence reads: CASSYAGGNQETQYF. The CDR3 DNA reads TGTGCCAGCAGTTACGCCGGGGGAAACCAAGAGACCCAGTACTTC.

The chain recombines TRBV20-1 with TRBJ1-2; D perhaps matches TRBD1 (6 bases). The length of the CDR3 is 14 residues. Germline loops: CDR1 DFQATT, CDR2 SNEGSKA (reference sequence). The V and J ends lost 0 bases and 7 bases respectively, with 15 bases between them. The CDR3 reads CSARDWTVKGGYTF. The CDR3, as DNA: TGCAGTGCTAGAGATTGGACAGTAAAAGGTGGCTACACCTTC.

This clonotype was observed many times. The V call is TRBV7-9, the J call TRBJ2-3, with 8 bases that match TRBD1. The V gene end was trimmed by 6 bases and the J gene end by 2 bases; junction bases not matched to a gene: 7. From germline, CDR1 is SEHNR and CDR2 FQNEAQ (reference sequence). CDR3 size: 15 residues. This chain's CDR3 is CASRRTGGPTDTQYF. In DNA form, the CDR3 reads TGTGCCAGCAGAAGAACAGGGGGGCCCACAGATACGCAGTATTTT.

The chain carries TRBV5-1 and TRBJ2-7, with D possibly being TRBD1 (5 bases). The CDR3 covers 14 residues. CDR1 and CDR2 from the germline V gene are SGHRS and YFSETQ. V was clipped by 0 bases and J by 5 bases, with 12 bases between them. DNA of the CDR3: TGCGCCAGCAGCTTGGTCGACAGTGGCCACGAGCAGTACTTC. It translates to CASSLVDSGHEQYF.

V and J are TRBV2 and TRBJ1-2, with D tentatively TRBD1 (6 bases). V lost 7 bases to trimming and J lost 7 bases, with 10 bases between them. The CDR3 is 11 amino acids. CDR1 is SNHLY, CDR2 FYNNEI, per germline. The CDR3 DNA reads TGTGCCAGCATTGGGGGGCCTGGCTACACCTTC. It specifies CASIGGPGYTF.

This clonotype was counted at least ten times. The rearrangement links TRBV6-2 or TRBV6-3 to TRBJ2-5; D not resolved. The CDR3 extends over 16 amino acids. V shed 2 bases and J shed 1 base, with 14 bases lying between them. Germline CDR1 reads MNHEY; CDR2 reads SVGEGT. The CDR3 loop reads CASSYTDKISQETQYF. DNA of the CDR3: TGTGCCAGCAGTTACACCGATAAGATATCCCAAGAGACCCAGTACTTC.

Details on this clonotype: This may be a read error: a much more frequent sequence differs by one nucleotide. This chain links TRBV5-1 with TRBJ2-7, with D possibly being TRBD1 (5 bases). Trimming removed 0 bases from V and 7 bases from J, with 8 bases in between. The germline CDR1 and CDR2 sequences are SGHRS and YFSETQ. CDR3 size: 12 residues. The CDR3 nucleotides read TGCGCCAGCAGCTTGGTCAGGGATGAGCAGTACTTC. Protein product: CASSLVRDEQYF.

This clonotype was seen many times. The rearrangement uses TRBV3-1 and TRBJ2-3; D uncertain. Trimming removed 8 bases at V and 0 bases at J, with 9 bases between. Germline CDR1 and CDR2: LGHDT and YNNKEL (reference sequence). The CDR3 has 13 amino acids. CDR3 amino acids: CASVERSTDTQYF. In DNA, the CDR3 is TGTGCCAGCGTGGAAAGGAGCACAGATACGCAGTATTTT.

This clonotype was seen at least ten times. The chain couples TRBV29-1 to TRBJ2-7; D possibly corresponds to TRBD2 (7 bases). Near its end, the DNA agrees better with TRBJ2-5, so the J call may be wrong. Germline CDR1 SQVTM, CDR2 ANQGSEA. The CDR3 sequence is 13 residues long. The CDR3 region is CSVEGQGGGTQYF. The CDR3 region has the DNA TGCAGCGTTGAGGGGCAGGGAGGGGGGACCCAGTACTTC.

The chain joins TRBV7-2 to TRBJ2-1, with 8 bases that match TRBD1. This CDR3 has 15 residues. V lost 3 bases and J lost 3; bases outside the gene matches: 4. Germline V gene sequence: CDR1 SGHTA, CDR2 FQGNSA. The CDR3 DNA follows: TGTGCCAGCAGCTTCTTCGGACAGGGCTACAATGAGCAGTTCTTC. Its translation is CASSFFGQGYNEQFF.

This clonotype was observed at least ten times. The rearrangement links TRBV6-5 to TRBJ2-5; D is possibly TRBD2 (6 bases). V lost 6 bases, J lost 2 bases, and 13 bases lay in between. The CDR3 contains 14 residues. CDR1 MNHEY and CDR2 SVGAGI come from the germline V gene. DNA of the CDR3: TGTGCCAGCAGGGGGGGTGGATTGCAAGAGACCCAGTACTTC. Translated: CASRGGGLQETQYF.

Remarks on this clonotype: A much larger clone lies a single base off, so this may be a read error. The chain carries TRBV3-1 and TRBJ1-2; D gene unclear. V lost 10 bases and J lost 4, with 16 bases in between. This CDR3 has 13 amino acids. From germline, CDR1 is LGHDT and CDR2 YNNKEL (reference sequence). CDR3 in amino acids: CANSPDGSYGYTF. The CDR3 nucleotides are TGTGCCAACAGTCCTGACGGAAGCTATGGCTACACCTTC.

This clonotype was counted many times. The V and J genes are TRBV7-2 and TRBJ2-3; unclear D gene. V shed 0 bases and J shed 4 bases, with 8 bases lying between them. Germline V gene sequence: CDR1 SGHTA, CDR2 FQGNSA. The CDR3 sequence is 14 residues long. For the CDR3, the DNA is TGTGCCAGCAGCTTAGCCCCTAGGGCAGATACGCAGTATTTT. It encodes CASSLAPRADTQYF.

This clonotype was seen a handful of times. A much larger clone sits a single nucleotide away, making a read error possible. The V and J genes are TRBV7-2 and TRBJ2-7; TRBD2 matches at 11 bases. The CDR3 contains 18 residues. After removal of 4 bases from V and 7 bases from J, the junction contained 18 bases not matched to a gene. CDR1 is SGHTA and CDR2 is FQGNSA in the germline V gene. Here the CDR3 DNA reads TGTGCCAGCAGCTATACTAGCGGGGGATCTGGTTTTAACAATGAGCAGTACTTC. Its translation: CASSYTSGGSGFNNEQYF.

This clonotype was detected a few times. Just one base apart from a much larger clone, this may be a read error. The chain combines TRBV12-3 or TRBV12-4 with TRBJ1-5; 9 bases are shared with TRBD1. CDR3 length: 14 amino acids. Germline trimming cut 10 bases from V and 4 bases from J; bases unmatched to any gene: 8. The CDR3 loop reads CANRPGTGNQPQHF. For the CDR3, the DNA is TGTGCCAACAGGCCTGGGACAGGGAATCAGCCCCAGCATTTT.

In its sample, this clonotype was seen many times. The chain is built from TRBV20-1 and TRBJ2-1; D remains unclear. V gave up 3 bases and J gave up 3 bases, with 12 bases separating them. The CDR3 extends over 14 amino acids. The germline gives CDR1 DFQATT, CDR2 SNEGSKA (reference sequence). The CDR3 region is CSASLRKGYNEQFF. As DNA, the CDR3 is TGCAGTGCTAGTTTACGTAAGGGCTACAATGAGCAGTTCTTC.

Many counts were recorded for this clonotype. V and J are TRBV6-2 or TRBV6-3 and TRBJ2-6; D unresolved. CDR3 length equals 18 residues. Germline V gene data show CDR1 as MNHEY and CDR2 as SVGEGT. V gave up 6 bases and J gave up 0 bases, with 18 bases separating them. CDR3 nucleotide sequence: TGTGCCAGCAGGGGCCCGGACGGCAGCCCCTCTGGGGCCAACGTCCTGACTTTC. Translated, it gives CASRGPDGSPSGANVLTF.

In its sample, this clonotype was seen a few times. The chain has TRBV6-2 or TRBV6-3 and TRBJ2-4; TRBD2 matches 13 bases. Trimming at V came to 6 bases and at J to 15 bases, leaving 14 bases not matched to a gene. CDR1 is MNHEY and CDR2 is SVGEGT in the germline V gene. CDR3 length: 15 residues. In DNA, the CDR3 is TGTGCCAGCAGCCCGTGGACTAGCGGGGGCCATGGTCTGTACTTC. Translating it yields CASSPWTSGGHGLYF.

This clonotype was found many times. This chain joins TRBV7-9 and TRBJ2-5; unclear D gene. Germline CDR1 is SEHNR and CDR2 is FQNEAQ (reference sequence). The CDR3 totals 14 residues. V was shortened by 4 bases and J by 1 base, with 10 bases between the two germline ends. As DNA, the CDR3 is TGTGCCAGCAGCTCCCGTTCTCTCCAAGAGACCCAGTACTTC. Translation: CASSSRSLQETQYF.

The chain is built from TRBV20-1 and TRBJ2-1; possible D gene TRBD1, 5 bases. CDR1 is DFQATT and CDR2 is SNEGSKA in the germline V gene (reference sequence). The CDR3 totals 12 residues. CDR3 protein: CRGRGTGNEQFF. The CDR3 nucleotides are TGCAGGGGAAGGGGTACTGGCAATGAGCAGTTCTTC.

This clonotype was counted at least ten times. The chain has TRBV5-1 and TRBJ2-1, with D possibly matching TRBD2 (7 bases). CDR1 is SGHRS, CDR2 YFSETQ, per germline. This CDR3 has 14 amino acids. The V end lost 0 bases, the J end lost 8 bases, and 12 bases lay between the germline ends. The CDR3: CASSLVGGPYEQFF. CDR3 nucleotide sequence: TGCGCCAGCAGCTTGGTGGGGGGGCCGTATGAGCAGTTCTTC.

The chain is built from TRBV7-2 and TRBJ1-1; D might be TRBD1 (5 bases). The V gene lost 5 bases and the J gene lost 8 bases, with 15 bases spanning the gap. Germline CDR1 and CDR2: SGHTA and FQGNSA. The CDR3 is 13 amino acids. The CDR3 loop reads CASSDRGRREAFF. The CDR3 DNA reads TGTGCCAGCAGCGACCGGGGCCGGCGGGAAGCTTTCTTT.